Sequencing of this TCR beta chain was carried out in a study of cytomegalovirus exposure and HLA in healthy donors. PCR primers comprised 60 Vbeta and 13 Jbeta primers. As originally analysed: Unique TCR beta chains totaled about 78 million in a later count, with some 10 million of them shared. Assay used: immunoSEQ multiplex PCR; TCRdb lists only in-frame clones, some missing. Clone size and V and J calls were adopted from that table, with D and trimming inferred from the DNA. The table records about 280,000 clones, around 90% of them present only once. Sequences were obtained from PBMCs. This receptor was identified in a woman between 18 and 29 years old in good health and CMV-seronegative.

This chain's CDR3 is CASRGLAGENTGELFF. CDR3 sequence (DNA): TGTGCCAGCAGGGGGCTAGCGGGGGAGAACACCGGGGAGCTGTTTTTT. The V and J genes are TRBV7-9 and TRBJ2-2, with 10 bases matching TRBD2. J gave up 1 base and V 6 bases, and 5 bases lay outside the gene matches. Per the germline V gene, CDR1 is SEHNR and CDR2 is FQNEAQ (reference sequence). The CDR3 has 16 residues.